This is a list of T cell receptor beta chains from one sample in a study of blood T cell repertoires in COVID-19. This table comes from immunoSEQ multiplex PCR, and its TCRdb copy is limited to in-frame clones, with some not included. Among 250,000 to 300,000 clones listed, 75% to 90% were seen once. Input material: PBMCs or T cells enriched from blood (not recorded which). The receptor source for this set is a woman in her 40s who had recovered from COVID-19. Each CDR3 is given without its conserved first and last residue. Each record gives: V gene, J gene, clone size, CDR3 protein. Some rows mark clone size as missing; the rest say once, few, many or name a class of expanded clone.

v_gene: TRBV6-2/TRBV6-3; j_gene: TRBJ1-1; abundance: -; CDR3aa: ASSYNGLKFDTEAF
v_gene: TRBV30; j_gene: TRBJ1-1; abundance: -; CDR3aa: AWSMGRGNTEAF
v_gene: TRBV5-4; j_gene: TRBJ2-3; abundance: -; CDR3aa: ASSLKFTSGGSRDTQY
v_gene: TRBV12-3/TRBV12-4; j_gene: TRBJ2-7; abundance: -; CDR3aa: ASSFGLSYEQY
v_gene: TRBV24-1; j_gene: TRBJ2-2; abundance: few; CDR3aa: ATSGGSGVNTGELF
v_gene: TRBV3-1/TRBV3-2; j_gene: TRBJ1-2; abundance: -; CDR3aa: ASSLRSYSGYGYT
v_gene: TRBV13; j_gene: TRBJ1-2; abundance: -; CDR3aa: ASDSVTGGYT
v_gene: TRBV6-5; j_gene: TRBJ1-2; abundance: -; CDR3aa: ASSPQEGSGYT
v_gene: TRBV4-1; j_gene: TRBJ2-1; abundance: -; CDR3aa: ASSQSYGTHGDNEQF
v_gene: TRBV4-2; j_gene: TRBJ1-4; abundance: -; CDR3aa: ASSQDYIANEKLF
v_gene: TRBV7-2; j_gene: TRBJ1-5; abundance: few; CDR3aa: ASSPQGQGSQPQH
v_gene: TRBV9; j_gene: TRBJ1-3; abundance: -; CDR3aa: ASSVVPGSSGNTIY
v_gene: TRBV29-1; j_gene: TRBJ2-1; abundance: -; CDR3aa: SVTGTAYNEQF
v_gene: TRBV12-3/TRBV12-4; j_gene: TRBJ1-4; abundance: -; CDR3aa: ASSFLNEKLF
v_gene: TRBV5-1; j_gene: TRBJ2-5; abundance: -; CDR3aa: ASSPRGDVETQY
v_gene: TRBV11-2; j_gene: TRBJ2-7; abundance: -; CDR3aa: ASSLAAGNIYEQY
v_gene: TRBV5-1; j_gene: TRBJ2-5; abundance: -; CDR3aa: ASSPGQLGQETQY
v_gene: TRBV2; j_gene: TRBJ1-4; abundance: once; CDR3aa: ASSAPGQTNEKLF
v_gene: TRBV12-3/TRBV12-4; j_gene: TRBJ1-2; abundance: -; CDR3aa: ASSLDRVNGYT
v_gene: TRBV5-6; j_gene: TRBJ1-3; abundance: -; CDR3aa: ASSWTGVPVSGNTIY
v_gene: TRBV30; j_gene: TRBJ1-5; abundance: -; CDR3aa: ACKPPEGGQPQH
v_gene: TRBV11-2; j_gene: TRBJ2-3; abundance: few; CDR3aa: ASSLGLERTKQY
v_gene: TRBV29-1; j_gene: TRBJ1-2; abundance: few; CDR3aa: SVQGDKYGYT
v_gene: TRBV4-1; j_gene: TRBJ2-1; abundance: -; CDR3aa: ASSQPTSGAGNEQF
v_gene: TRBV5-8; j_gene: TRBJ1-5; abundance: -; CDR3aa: ASSLGVTSNQPQH
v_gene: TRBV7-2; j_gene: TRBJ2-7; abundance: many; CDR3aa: ASSLRGGNEQY
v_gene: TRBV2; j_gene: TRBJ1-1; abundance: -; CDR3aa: ASIRQGNTEAF
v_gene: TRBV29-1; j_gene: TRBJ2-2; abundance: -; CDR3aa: SVGSVQGPGELF
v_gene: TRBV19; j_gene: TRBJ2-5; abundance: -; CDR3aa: ASSTAAQETQY
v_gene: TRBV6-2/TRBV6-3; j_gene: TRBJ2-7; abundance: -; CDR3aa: ASSFGGGEQY
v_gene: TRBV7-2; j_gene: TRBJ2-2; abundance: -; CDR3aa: ASRDRMGTGELF
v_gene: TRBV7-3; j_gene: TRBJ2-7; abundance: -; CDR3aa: ASSPRLAGSHEQY
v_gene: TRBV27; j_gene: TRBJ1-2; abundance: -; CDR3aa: ASSQQANSFYGYT
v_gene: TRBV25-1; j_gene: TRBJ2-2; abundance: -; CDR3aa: ASSDPGEDTGELF
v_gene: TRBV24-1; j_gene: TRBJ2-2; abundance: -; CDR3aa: ATSETRTDTGELF
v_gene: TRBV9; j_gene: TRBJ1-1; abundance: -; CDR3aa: ASSVNSLNTEAF
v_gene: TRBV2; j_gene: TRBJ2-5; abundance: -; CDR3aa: ASRHGTSGGLTETQY
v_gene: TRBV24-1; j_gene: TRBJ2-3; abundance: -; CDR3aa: ATSDSSGRSTDTQY
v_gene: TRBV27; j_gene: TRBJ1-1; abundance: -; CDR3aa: ASSLRDSVPANTEAF
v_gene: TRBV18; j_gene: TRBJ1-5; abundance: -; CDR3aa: ASSPNSLGDQPQH
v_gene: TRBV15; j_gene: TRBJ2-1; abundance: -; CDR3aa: ATSREASGPYEQF
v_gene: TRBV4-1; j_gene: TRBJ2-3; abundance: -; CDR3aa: ASSQLGLAGGTDTQY
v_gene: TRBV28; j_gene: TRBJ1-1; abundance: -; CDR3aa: ASSTPNTEAF
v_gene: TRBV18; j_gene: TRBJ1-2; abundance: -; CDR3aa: ASSTSGNYGYT
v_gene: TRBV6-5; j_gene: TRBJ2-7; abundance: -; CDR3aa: ASSRGTRGEQY
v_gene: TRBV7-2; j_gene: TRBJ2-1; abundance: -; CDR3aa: ASSFRGLGNEQF
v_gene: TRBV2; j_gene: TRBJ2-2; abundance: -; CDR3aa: ASRRDRNTGELF
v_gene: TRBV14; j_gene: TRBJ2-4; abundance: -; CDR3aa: ASSQRGSVENIQY
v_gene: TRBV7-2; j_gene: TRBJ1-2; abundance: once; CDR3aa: ASSSRGGVYGYT
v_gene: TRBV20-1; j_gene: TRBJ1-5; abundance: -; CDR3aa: SASNKDRGRLKPQH
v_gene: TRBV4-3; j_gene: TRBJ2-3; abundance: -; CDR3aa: ASSVRQRTDTQY
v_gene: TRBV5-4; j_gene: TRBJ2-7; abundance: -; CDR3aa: ASSLPGSRGEQY
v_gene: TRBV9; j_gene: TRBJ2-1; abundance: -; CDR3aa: ASSRDSSRISEQF
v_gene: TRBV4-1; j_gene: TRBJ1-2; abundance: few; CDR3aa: ASSQRVNGFYGYT